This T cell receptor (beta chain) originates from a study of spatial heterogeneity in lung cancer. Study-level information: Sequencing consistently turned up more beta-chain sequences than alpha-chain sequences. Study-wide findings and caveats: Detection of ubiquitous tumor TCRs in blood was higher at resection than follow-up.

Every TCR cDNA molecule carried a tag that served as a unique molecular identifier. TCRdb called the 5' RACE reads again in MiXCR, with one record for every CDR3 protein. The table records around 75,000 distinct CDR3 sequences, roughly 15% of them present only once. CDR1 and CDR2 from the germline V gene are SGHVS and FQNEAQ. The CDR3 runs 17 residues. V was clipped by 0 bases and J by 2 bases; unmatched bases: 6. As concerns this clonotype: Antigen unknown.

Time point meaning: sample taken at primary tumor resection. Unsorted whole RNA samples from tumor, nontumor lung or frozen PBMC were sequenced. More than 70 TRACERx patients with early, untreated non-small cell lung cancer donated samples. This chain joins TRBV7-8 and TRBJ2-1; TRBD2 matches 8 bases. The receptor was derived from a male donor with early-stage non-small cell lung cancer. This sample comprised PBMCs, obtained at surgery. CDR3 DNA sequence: TGTGCCAGCAGCTTAGCCGCTCGACTAGCGACCTACAATGAGCAGTTCTTC. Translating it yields CASSLAARLATYNEQFF.